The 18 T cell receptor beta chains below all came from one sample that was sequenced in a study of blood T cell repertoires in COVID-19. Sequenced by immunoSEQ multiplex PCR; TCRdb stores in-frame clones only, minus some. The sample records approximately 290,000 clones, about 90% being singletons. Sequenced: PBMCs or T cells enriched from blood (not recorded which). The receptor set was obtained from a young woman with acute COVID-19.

This chain's CDR3 is CASSLGRGTSGRSSGELFF. In DNA form, the CDR3 reads TGTGCCAGCAGCTTAGGCCGCGGGACTAGCGGGAGATCCTCCGGGGAGCTGTTTTTT. The rearrangement joins TRBV7-9 to TRBJ2-2, with 14 bases that match TRBD2. The CDR3 is 19 residues long. The J segment lost 6 bases and the V segment lost 1 base, leaving 10 bases of the junction unmatched. Looked up from germline, CDR1 is SEHNR and CDR2 is FQNEAQ (reference sequence). Looking up the rest from reference TRBV7-9 and TRBJ2-2 gives the full variable domain: DTGVSQNPRHKITKRGQNVTFRCDPISEHNRLYWYRQTLGQGPEFLTYFQNEAQLEKSRLLSDRFSAERPKGSFSTLEIQRTEQGDSAMYLCASSLGRGTSGRSSGELFFGEGSRLTVL.

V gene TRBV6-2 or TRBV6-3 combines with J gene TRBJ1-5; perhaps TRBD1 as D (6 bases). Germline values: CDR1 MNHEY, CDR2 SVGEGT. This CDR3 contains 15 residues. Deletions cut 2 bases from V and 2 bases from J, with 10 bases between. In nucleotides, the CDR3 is TGTGCCAGCAGTTACCTGACAGGAGGCAATCAGCCCCAGCATTTT. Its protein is CASSYLTGGNQPQHF.

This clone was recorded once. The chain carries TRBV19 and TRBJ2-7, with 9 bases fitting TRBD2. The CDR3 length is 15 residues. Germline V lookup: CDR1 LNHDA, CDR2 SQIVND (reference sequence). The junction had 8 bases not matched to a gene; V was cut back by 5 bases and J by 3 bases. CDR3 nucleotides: TGTGCCAGTAGTCCCGTAGCGGGAGAAGGCTACGAGCAGTACTTC. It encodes CASSPVAGEGYEQYF.

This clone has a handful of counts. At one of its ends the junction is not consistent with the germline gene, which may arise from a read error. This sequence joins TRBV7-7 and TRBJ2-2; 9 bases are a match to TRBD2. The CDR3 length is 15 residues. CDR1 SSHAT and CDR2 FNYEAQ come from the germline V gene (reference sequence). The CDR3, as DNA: TGTGCTAGCAGCTTAGATCTTAGCGGGAGCGGGGAGCTGTTTTTT. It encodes CASSLDLSGSGELFF.

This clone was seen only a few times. The CDR3 nucleotides are TGCGCCAGCAGCTTTGAGGGACAACACACAGATACGCAGTATTTT. Its protein product is CASSFEGQHTDTQYF. This sequence joins TRBV5-1 and TRBJ2-3; TRBD1 is a possible D gene (6 bases). Between the trimmed V and J ends, which lost 2 bases and 2 bases, there was a span of 12 bases. This CDR3 is built from 15 residues. Germline V gene data show CDR1 as SGHRS and CDR2 as YFSETQ.

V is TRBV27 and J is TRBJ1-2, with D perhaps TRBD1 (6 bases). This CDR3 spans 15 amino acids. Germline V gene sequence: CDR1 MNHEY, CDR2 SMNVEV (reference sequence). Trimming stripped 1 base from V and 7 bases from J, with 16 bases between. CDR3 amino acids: CASSLWGRIETGYTF. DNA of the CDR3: TGTGCCAGCAGTTTATGGGGGCGAATTGAAACTGGCTACACCTTC.

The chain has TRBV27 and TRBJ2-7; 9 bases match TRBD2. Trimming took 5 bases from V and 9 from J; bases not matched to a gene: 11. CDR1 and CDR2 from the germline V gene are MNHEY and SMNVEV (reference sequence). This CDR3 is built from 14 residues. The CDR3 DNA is TGTGCCAGCAGTCGCTCCGGGACTAGCAACGTGCAGTACTTC. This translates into CASSRSGTSNVQYF.

CDR3 coding DNA: TGTGCCAGCAGGACCTTCCCAGGGTACCCTATTAACTATGGCTACACCTTC. As protein: CASRTFPGYPINYGYTF. The chain combines TRBV28 with TRBJ1-2; D perhaps matches TRBD1 (5 bases). Germline loops: CDR1 MDHEN, CDR2 SYDVKM. Trimming stripped 6 bases from V and 1 base from J, with 21 bases between. The CDR3 covers 17 residues.

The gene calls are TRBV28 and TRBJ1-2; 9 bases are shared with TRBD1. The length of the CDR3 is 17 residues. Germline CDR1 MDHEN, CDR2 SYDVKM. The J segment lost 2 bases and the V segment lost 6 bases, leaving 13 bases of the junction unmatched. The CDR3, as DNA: TGTGCCAGCAGGGATCTAATGGGACAGGGACCGAACTATGGCTACACCTTC. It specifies CASRDLMGQGPNYGYTF.

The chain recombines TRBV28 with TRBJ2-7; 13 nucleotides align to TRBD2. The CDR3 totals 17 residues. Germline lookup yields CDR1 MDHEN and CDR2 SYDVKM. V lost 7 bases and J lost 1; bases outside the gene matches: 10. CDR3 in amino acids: CASTSGEGLAGSYEQYF. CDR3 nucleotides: TGTGCCAGCACCAGTGGGGAGGGACTAGCGGGGTCCTACGAGCAGTACTTC.

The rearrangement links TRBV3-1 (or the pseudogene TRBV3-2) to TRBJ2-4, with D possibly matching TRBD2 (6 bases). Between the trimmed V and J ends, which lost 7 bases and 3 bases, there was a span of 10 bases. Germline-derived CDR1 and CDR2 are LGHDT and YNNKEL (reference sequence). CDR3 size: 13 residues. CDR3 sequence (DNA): TGTGCCAGCATGGAGGGTGACAAAAACATTCAGTACTTC. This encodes CASMEGDKNIQYF.

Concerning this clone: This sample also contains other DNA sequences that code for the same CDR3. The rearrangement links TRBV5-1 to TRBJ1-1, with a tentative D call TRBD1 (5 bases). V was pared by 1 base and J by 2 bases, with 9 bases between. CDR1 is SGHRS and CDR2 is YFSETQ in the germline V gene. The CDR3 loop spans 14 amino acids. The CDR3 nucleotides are TGCGCCAGCAGCTTGCCCGGGGGAAACACTGAAGCTTTCTTT. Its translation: CASSLPGGNTEAFF.

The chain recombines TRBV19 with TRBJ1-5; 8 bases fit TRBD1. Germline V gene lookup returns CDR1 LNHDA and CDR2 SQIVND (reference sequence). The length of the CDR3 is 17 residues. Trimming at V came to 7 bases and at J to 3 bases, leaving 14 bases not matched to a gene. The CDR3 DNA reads TGTGCCAGTAACCTTCGGTTGACAGGGGCTTTCAATCAGCCCCAGCATTTT. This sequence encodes CASNLRLTGAFNQPQHF.

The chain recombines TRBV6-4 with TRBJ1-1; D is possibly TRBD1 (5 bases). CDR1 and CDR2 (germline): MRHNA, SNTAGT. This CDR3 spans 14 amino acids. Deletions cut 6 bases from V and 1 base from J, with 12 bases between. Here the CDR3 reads CASRAGRRNTEAFF. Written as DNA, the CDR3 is TGTGCCAGCAGAGCGGGACGACGGAACACTGAAGCTTTCTTT.

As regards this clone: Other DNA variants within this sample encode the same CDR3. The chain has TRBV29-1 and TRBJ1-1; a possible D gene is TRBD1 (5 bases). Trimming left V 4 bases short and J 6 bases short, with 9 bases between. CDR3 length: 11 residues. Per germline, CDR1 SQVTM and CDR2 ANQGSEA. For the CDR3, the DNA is TGCAGCGTTGGGGGCGGAGCTGAAGCTTTCTTT. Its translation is CSVGGGAEAFF.

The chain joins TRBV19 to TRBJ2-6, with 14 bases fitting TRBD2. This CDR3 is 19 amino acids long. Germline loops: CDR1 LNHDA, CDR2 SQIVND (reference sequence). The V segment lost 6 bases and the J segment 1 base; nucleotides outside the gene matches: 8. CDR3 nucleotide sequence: TGTGCCAGTAGCCGAGGGACTAGCGGGAGACCGTCTGGGGCCAACGTCCTGACTTTC. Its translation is CASSRGTSGRPSGANVLTF. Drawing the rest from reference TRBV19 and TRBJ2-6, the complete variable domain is DGGITQSPKYLFRKEGQNVTLSCEQNLNHDAMYWYRQDPGQGLRLIYYSQIVNDFQKGDIAEGYSVSREKKESFPLTVTSAQKNPTAFYLCASSRGTSGRPSGANVLTFGAGSRLTVL.

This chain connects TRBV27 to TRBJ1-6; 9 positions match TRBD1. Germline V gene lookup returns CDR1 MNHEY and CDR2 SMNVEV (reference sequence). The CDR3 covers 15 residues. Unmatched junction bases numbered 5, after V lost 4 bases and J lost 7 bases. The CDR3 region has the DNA TGTGCCAGCAGTTGGGGGACAGGGCAGAATTCACCCCTCCACTTT. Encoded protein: CASSWGTGQNSPLHF.

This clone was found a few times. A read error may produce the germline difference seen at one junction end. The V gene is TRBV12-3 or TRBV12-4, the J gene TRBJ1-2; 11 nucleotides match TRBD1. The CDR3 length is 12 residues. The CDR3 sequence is CASSLGTGGWSF. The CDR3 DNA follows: TGTGCCAGCAGTTTAGGGACAGGGGGCTGGTCTTTC.